One T cell receptor beta chain is described in this entry. The data were taken from a study of control samples from healthy donors and cancer patients. Germline CDR1 SGHAT, CDR2 FQNNGV. Losses at the gene ends were 5 bases for V and 8 bases for J; bases not matched to a gene: 10. The length of the CDR3 is 15 residues. Measured with immunoSEQ multiplex PCR; TCRdb has only the in-frame clones, and not every one. The top ten hold about 1.1% of the sample, which has more than 50,000 clones, around 95% seen once. V gene TRBV11-2 combines with J gene TRBJ1-2; the match to TRBD1 covers 11 bases. Material: blood. This TCR was sampled from a woman in her late teens or twenties in good health. CDR3: CASSLKGTGGEGYTF. The CDR3 DNA follows: TGTGCCAGCAGCCTAAAAGGGACAGGGGGAGAAGGCTACACCTTC.